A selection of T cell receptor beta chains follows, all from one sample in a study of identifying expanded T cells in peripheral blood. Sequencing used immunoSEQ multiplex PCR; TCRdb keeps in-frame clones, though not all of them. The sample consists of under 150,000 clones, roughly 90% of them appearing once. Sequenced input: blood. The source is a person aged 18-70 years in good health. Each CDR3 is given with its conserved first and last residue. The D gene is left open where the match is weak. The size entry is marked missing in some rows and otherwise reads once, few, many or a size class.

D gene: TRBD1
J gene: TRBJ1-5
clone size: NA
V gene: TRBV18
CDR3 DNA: TGTGCCAGCTCACCCGACAGGGTCGACCAGCCCCAGCATTTT
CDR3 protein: CASSPDRVDQPQHF

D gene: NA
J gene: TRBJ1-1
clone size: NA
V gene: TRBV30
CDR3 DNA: TGTGCCTGGAGCGTACCGTCAGGTGGGGCTTTCTTT
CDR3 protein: CAWSVPSGGAFF

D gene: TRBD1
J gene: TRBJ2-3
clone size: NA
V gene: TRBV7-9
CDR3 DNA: TGTGCCAGCAGCCATGGACAGGGCCTCCCAGATACGCAGTATTTT
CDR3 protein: CASSHGQGLPDTQYF

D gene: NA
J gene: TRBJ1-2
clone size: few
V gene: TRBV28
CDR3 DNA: TGTGCCACCCTCAAGGCGGTGAACTATGGCTACACCTTC
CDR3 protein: CATLKAVNYGYTF

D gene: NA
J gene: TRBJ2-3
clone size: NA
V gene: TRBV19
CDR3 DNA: TGTGCCAGTAAGGACGACAGATTCACAGATACGCAGTATTTT
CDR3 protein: CASKDDRFTDTQYF

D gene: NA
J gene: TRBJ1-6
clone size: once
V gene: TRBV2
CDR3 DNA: TGTGCCAGCAGTGAAGCGGACAGCTCCTATAATTCACCCCTCCACTTT
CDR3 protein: CASSEADSSYNSPLHF

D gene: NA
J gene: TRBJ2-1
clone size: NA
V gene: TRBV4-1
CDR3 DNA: TGCGCCAGCAGCTCCCAGCGGAGAGCCCTCTCCTACAATGAGCAGTTCTTC
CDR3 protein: CASSSQRRALSYNEQFF

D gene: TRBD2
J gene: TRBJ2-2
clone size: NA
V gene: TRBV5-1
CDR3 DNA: TGCGCCAGCAGCTTGAAGACTAGCGGGAGTCACGGGGAGCTGTTTTTT
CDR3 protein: CASSLKTSGSHGELFF

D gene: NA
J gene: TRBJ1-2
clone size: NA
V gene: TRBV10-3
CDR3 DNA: TGTGCCATCAGTGAGTCTGCCAGAAACTATGGCTACACCTTC
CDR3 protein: CAISESARNYGYTF

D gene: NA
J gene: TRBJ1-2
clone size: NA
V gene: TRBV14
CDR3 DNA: TGTGCCAGCAGCCAAGATATTTTTCCCCAATATGGCTACACCTTC
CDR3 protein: CASSQDIFPQYGYTF

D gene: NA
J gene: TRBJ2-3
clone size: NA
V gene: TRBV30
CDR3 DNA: TGTGCCTGGAGTGGGGGACCTACGCAGTATTTT
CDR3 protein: CAWSGGPTQYF

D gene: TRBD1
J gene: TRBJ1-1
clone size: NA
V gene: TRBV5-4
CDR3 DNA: TGTGCCAGCAGTATTTCCGCCGGGACAGGGAACACTGAAGCTTTCTTT
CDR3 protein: CASSISAGTGNTEAFF

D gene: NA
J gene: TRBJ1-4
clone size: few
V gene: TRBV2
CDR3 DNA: TGTGCCGGACGATCTGTGTCGACTAATGAAAAACTGTTTTTT
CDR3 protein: CAGRSVSTNEKLFF

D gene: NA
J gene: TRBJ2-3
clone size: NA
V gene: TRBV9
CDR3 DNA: TGTGCCAGCAGCGCCTCGACAGTTACTAGCACAGATACGCAGTATTTT
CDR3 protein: CASSASTVTSTDTQYF

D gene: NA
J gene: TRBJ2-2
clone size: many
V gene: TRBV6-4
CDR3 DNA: TGTGCCAGCAGGGCAGATCAAAACACCGGGGAGCTGTTTTTT
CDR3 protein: CASRADQNTGELFF

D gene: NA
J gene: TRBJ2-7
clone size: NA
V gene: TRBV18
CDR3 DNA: TGTGCCAGCTCACCCCTGACTTACAGGGCGGGATACGAGCAGTACTTC
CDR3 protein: CASSPLTYRAGYEQYF

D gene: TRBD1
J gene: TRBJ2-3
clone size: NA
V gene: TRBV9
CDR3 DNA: TGTGCCAGCAGCGTAGCCTTACAGGGGGCGGATACGCAGTATTTT
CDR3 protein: CASSVALQGADTQYF

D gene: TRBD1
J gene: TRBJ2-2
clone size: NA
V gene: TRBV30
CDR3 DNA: TGTGCCTGGCTGGACAGGACCAACACCGGGGAGCTGTTTTTT
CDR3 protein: CAWLDRTNTGELFF

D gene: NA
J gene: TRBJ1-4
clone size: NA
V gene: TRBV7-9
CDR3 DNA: TGTGCCAGCAGGGAGGGAAGGGGGGAGAAGGAAAAACTGTTTTTT
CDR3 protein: CASREGRGEKEKLFF

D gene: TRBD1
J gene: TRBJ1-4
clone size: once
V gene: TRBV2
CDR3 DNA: TGTGCCAGCAGTGAATTGGGGACAGGGACTGAAAAACTGTTTTTT
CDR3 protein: CASSELGTGTEKLFF

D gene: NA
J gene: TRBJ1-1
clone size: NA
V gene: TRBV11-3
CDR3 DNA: TGTGCCAGCAGCTTAGAGGGGGAGGTCACTGAAGCTTTCTTT
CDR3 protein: CASSLEGEVTEAFF

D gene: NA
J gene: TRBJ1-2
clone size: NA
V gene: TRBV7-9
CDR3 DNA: TGTGCCAGCAGTTTGGCATTTGCTGCCTATGGCTACACCTTC
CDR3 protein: CASSLAFAAYGYTF

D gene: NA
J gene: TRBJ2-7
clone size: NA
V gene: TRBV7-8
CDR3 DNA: TGTGCCAGCAGTTTTCGACAGGCTAACGAGCAGTACTTC
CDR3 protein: CASSFRQANEQYF

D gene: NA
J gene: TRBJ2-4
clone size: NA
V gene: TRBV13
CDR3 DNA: TGTGCCAGCAGCCCGAGTCTGCTAGCCAAAAACATTCAGTACTTC
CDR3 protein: CASSPSLLAKNIQYF

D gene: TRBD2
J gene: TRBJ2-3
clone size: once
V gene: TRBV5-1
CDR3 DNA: TGCGCCAGCAGCTTGGGGGGACTAGCGATTAGCACAGATACGCAGTATTTT
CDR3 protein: CASSLGGLAISTDTQYF

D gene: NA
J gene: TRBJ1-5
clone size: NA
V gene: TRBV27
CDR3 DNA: TGTGCCAGCAGTTCGCCGGGACAAAATCAGCCCCAGCATTTT
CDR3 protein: CASSSPGQNQPQHF

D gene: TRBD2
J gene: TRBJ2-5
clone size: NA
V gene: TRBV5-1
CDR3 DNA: TGCGCCAGCAGCTTTGGTAGCGGGGGGATCGAGACCCAGTACTTC
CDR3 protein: CASSFGSGGIETQYF

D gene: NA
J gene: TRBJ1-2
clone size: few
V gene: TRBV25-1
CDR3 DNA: TGTGCCAGCAGTTGGAGTCAGGGGTCTGGCTACACCTTC
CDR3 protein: CASSWSQGSGYTF

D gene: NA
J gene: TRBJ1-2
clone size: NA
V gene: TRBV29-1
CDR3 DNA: TGCAGCGTTGTAGCGTCCTGGGATGGCTACACCTTC
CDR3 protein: CSVVASWDGYTF

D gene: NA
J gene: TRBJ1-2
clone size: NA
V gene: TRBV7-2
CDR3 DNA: TGTGCCAGCAGTCCCATGGATCAGGGGCTTAGTCATGGCTACACCTTC
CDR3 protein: CASSPMDQGLSHGYTF

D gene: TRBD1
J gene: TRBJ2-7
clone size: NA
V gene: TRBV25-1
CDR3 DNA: TGTGCCAGCAGTGATTGGACAGGGGACTACTACGAGCAGTACTTC
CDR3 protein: CASSDWTGDYYEQYF

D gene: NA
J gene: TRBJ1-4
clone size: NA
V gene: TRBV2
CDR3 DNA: TGTGCCAGCAGTGGCCCCACAACAACTAATGAAAAACTGTTTTTT
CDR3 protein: CASSGPTTTNEKLFF

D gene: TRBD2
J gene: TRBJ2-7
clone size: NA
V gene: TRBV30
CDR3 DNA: TGTGCCTGGAGTGGACTAGCGGGGGGCTACGAGCAGTACTTC
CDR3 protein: CAWSGLAGGYEQYF

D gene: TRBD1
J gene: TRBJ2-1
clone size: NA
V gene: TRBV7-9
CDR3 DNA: TGTGCCAGCAGCTACGGACAGGGGGGGAACAATGAGCAGTTCTTC
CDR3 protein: CASSYGQGGNNEQFF

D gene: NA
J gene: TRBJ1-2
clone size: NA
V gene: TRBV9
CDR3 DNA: TGTGCCAGCAGCCGTCAGGACGGTGGCTACACCTTC
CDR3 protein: CASSRQDGGYTF

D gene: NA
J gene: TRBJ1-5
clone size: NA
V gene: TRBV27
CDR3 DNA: TGTGCCAGCAGCCCCGGGTGGAATCAGCCCCAGCATTTT
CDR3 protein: CASSPGWNQPQHF

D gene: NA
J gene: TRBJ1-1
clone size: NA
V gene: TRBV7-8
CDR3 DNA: TGTGCCAGCATCCCTTCGGGGGCTACTGAAGCTTTCTTT
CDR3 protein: CASIPSGATEAFF

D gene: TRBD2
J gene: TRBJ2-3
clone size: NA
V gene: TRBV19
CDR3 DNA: TGTGCCAGTAGTTCCAGTGCGAGCGGGAGTACAGATACGCAGTATTTT
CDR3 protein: CASSSSASGSTDTQYF

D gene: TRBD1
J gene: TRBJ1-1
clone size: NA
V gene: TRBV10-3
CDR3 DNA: TGTGCCATCAGTGGGACCAACAGGGGGCTGGGGGACACTGAAGCTTTCTTT
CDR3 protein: CAISGTNRGLGDTEAFF

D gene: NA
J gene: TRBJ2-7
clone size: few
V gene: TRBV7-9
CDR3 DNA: TGTGCCAGCAGGTCTTTAGACTACGAGCAGTACTTC
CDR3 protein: CASRSLDYEQYF

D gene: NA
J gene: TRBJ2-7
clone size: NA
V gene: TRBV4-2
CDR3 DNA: TGTGCCAGCAGCCGCGGACTGGGTGGTGGCTACGAGCAGTACTTC
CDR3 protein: CASSRGLGGGYEQYF

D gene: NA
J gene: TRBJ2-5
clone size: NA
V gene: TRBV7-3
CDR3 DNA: TGTGCCAGCAGCCTACAAGGAGGTGAAGAGACCCAGTACTTC
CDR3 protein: CASSLQGGEETQYF

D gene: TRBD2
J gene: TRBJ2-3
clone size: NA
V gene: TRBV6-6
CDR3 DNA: TGTGCCAGCAGCTATACTAGCGGTAGCACAGATACGCAGTATTTT
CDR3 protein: CASSYTSGSTDTQYF

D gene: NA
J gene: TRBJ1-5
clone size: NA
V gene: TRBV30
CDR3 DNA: TGTGCCTGGAGTGGGGGGCTAATGGGTCAGCCCCAGCATTTT
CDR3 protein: CAWSGGLMGQPQHF

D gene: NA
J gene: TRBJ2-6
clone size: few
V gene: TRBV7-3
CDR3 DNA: TGTGCCAGCAGCTTGGGCTCTGGGGCCAACGTCCTGACTTTC
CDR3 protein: CASSLGSGANVLTF

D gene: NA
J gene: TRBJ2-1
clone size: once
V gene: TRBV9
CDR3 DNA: TGTGCCAGCAGCGTAGGAGGGTACGCCTACAATGAGCAGTTCTTC
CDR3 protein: CASSVGGYAYNEQFF

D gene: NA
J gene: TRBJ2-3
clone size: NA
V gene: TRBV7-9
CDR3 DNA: TGTGCCAGCAGCCGCACAGATACGCAGTATTTT
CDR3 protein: CASSRTDTQYF

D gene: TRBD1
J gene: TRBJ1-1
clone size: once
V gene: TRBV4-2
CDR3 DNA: TGTGCCAGCAGGAGGACAGGGAGAACTGAAGCTTTCTTT
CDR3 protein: CASRRTGRTEAFF

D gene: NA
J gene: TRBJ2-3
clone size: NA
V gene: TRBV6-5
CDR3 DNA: TGTGCCAGCAGTTACTCGGGGGATACGCAGTATTTT
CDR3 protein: CASSYSGDTQYF

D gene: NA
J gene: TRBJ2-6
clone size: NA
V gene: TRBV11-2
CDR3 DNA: TGTGCCAGCAGCTTAGAATGGGGCACTGGGGCCAACGTCCTGACTTTC
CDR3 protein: CASSLEWGTGANVLTF

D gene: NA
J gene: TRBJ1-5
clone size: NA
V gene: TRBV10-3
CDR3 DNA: TGTGCCATCAGTGAGTCGCCCGGGCCCCAGCATTTT
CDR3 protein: CAISESPGPQHF

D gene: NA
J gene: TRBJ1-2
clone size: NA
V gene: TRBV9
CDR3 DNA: TGTGCCAGCAGCGCCGGGTCGGGGACTTATGGCTACACCTTC
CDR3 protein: CASSAGSGTYGYTF

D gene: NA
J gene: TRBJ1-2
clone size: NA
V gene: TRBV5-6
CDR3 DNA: TGTGCCAGCAGCTTGGTCCCGCGCTATGGCTACACCTTC
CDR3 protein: CASSLVPRYGYTF